This is a list of T cell receptor beta chains from one sample in a study of regulatory T cells in long-lasting Graves disease. TCRdb reanalysed the multiplex PCR reads using MiXCR and keeps one entry per CDR3 protein. The table includes about 400,000 distinct CDR3 sequences, 15% detected once. This same sample was also part of a study on T cells in Graves' hyperthyroidism and ophthalmopathy.

This specimen consisted of peripheral blood mononuclear cells (PBMCs), obtained at new diagnosis, from a patient treated with antithyroid drugs. The receptors were sampled from a woman between 35 and 50 years old with Graves disease. Each CDR3 is given with its conserved first and last residue. Fields, in order: clone size, CDR3 length, V gene, D gene, J gene, CDR3 DNA, CDR3 protein. D genes are given only for firm matches. Clone size is stated in some rows and not others, as once, few, many or a class when expanded.

>many|16|TRBV12-3/TRBV12-4|-|TRBJ1-6
TGTGCCAGCAGTTTAAAGGAAAGCTCCTATAATTCACCCCTCCACTTT
CASSLKESSYNSPLHF
>few|12|TRBV6-1|-|TRBJ1-6
TGTGCCAGCAGGGCTGGGAATTCACCCCTCCACTTT
CASRAGNSPLHF
>many|15|TRBV6-1|TRBD1|TRBJ1-1
TGTGCCAGCAGTACCCTGGGACAGGCGAACACTGAAGCTTTCTTT
CASSTLGQANTEAFF
>few|14|TRBV20-1|-|TRBJ2-5
TGCAGTGCTAGAGTTGGGGCGGGGGCAGAGACCCAGTACTTC
CSARVGAGAETQYF
>-|15|TRBV12-3/TRBV12-4|TRBD2|TRBJ2-3
TGTGCCAGCAGCGCGACTAGCGAAAATGGGGATACGCAGTATTTT
CASSATSENGDTQYF
>few|15|TRBV30|-|TRBJ2-1
TGTGCCTGGAGTGTCGTGCAGATTTCCTACAATGAGCAGTTCTTC
CAWSVVQISYNEQFF
>many|11|TRBV10-3|TRBD1|TRBJ2-1
TGTGCCATCAGTACAGGGGATGAGCAGTTCTTC
CAISTGDEQFF
>few|15|TRBV19|TRBD1|TRBJ2-7
TGTGCCAGTAGTACCTCGACAGGGGAAAGGAGAAAGCAGTACTTC
CASSTSTGERRKQYF
>-|14|TRBV20-1|-|TRBJ2-4
TGCAGTGCTAGAGTGGTAGGAGCCAAAAACATTCAGTACTTC
CSARVVGAKNIQYF
>many|14|TRBV2|TRBD1|TRBJ2-7
TGTGCCAGCAGGGATGGACAGGGCCGCTACGAGCAGTACTTC
CASRDGQGRYEQYF
>-|16|TRBV27|-|TRBJ2-3
TGTGCCAGCAGTTCCTTGGGGTATCTAGAGGCAGATACGCAGTATTTT
CASSSLGYLEADTQYF
>-|18|TRBV4-3|-|TRBJ2-1
TGCGCCAGCAGCCAATACAGCCTACTAGCTTCAGATAACAATGAGCAGTTCTTC
CASSQYSLLASDNNEQFF
>many|13|TRBV9|-|TRBJ2-1
TGTGCCAGCAGCGTAGGACAGTCCAATGAGCAGTTCTTC
CASSVGQSNEQFF
>few|15|TRBV5-8|-|TRBJ1-5
TGTGCCAGCAGCTTCCCCAGTCCTAGCAATCAGCCCCAGCATTTT
CASSFPSPSNQPQHF
>many|17|TRBV28|-|TRBJ2-1
TGTGCCAGCAGTTTTTCCTCCGGGGGCCAGCACTACAATGAGCAGTTCTTC
CASSFSSGGQHYNEQFF
>few|14|TRBV27|-|TRBJ1-1
TGTGCCAGCATTAATATTAATGAGGACACTGAAGCTTTCTTT
CASININEDTEAFF
>few|14|TRBV27|-|TRBJ1-1
TGTGCCAGCAGTATCAGGGACGAGGTGACTGAAGCTTTCTTT
CASSIRDEVTEAFF
>-|14|TRBV11-2|TRBD2|TRBJ2-7
TGTGCCAGCAGCCTCCGGACTAGTTACCACGAGCAGTACTTC
CASSLRTSYHEQYF
>-|17|TRBV18|TRBD2|TRBJ2-1
TGTGCCAGCTCACCAAGGAGACTAGCGGGTGGTAACAATGAGCAGTTCTTC
CASSPRRLAGGNNEQFF
>many|14|TRBV18|-|TRBJ1-5
TGTGCCAGCTCACCAGGGACTAGCAATCAGCCCCAGCATTTT
CASSPGTSNQPQHF
>-|14|TRBV6-1|-|TRBJ1-4
TGTGCCAGCAGTCCGGACAGACCGAATGAAAAACTGTTTTTT
CASSPDRPNEKLFF
>many|14|TRBV7-3|-|TRBJ2-3
TGTGCCAGCAGCCAGCGGGTTGACACAGATACGCAGTATTTT
CASSQRVDTDTQYF
>medium-sized|16|TRBV6-5|TRBD1|TRBJ2-7
TGTGCCAGCAGTTACCGGACAGGGGACAGCTCCTACGAGCAGTACTTC
CASSYRTGDSSYEQYF
>many|14|TRBV19|-|TRBJ1-6
TGTGCCGCGAGCGGCCAGCAGGCGGTTTCACCCCTCCACTTT
CAASGQQAVSPLHF
>many|14|TRBV20-1|-|TRBJ2-5
TGCAGTGCTAGAGACCCCGGGTGGGGGGTGACCCAGTACTTC
CSARDPGWGVTQYF
>-|15|TRBV30|TRBD2|TRBJ2-7
TGTGCCTGGAGTCCCCTATCGGCGGGAGTCGACGAGCAGTACTTC
CAWSPLSAGVDEQYF
>-|14|TRBV5-1|TRBD2|TRBJ2-7
TGCGCCAGCAGCCCGGCTAGCGGGAGCGACGAGCAGTACTTC
CASSPASGSDEQYF
>-|15|TRBV7-9|TRBD1|TRBJ1-2
TGTGCCAGCAGCTTAACGACAGGGCCCCTTAGTGGCTACACCTTC
CASSLTTGPLSGYTF
>-|16|TRBV20-1|TRBD1|TRBJ1-1
TGCAGTGCTAGAGATCCGTCAGGGGGAGGTTACACTGAAGCTTTCTTT
CSARDPSGGGYTEAFF
>many|15|TRBV12-3/TRBV12-4|TRBD2|TRBJ2-1
TGTGCCAGCAAACTAGCGGGAGCGGTAAACAATGAGCAGTTCTTC
CASKLAGAVNNEQFF
>-|19|TRBV6-2/TRBV6-3|-|TRBJ1-2
TGTGCCAGCAGTGAAGGGCTCGGTTTTTACGTCGGGGGGTTAGATGGCTACACCTTC
CASSEGLGFYVGGLDGYTF
>many|14|TRBV12-5|-|TRBJ2-7
TGTGCTAGTGGGCCCTTGGACAGCACCTACGAGCAGTACTTC
CASGPLDSTYEQYF
>many|17|TRBV5-6|TRBD1|TRBJ2-5
TGTGCCAGCAGTACCGACGCGGGACAGGGGGCCTGGGAGACCCAGTACTTC
CASSTDAGQGAWETQYF
>few|16|TRBV20-1|-|TRBJ1-5
TGCAGTGCTAGAAGGGGGTACCTCCGGGGCAATCAGCCCCAGCATTTT
CSARRGYLRGNQPQHF
>few|12|TRBV29-1|-|TRBJ2-7
TGCAGCGTTGCGACGGACGCCTACGAGCAGTACTTC
CSVATDAYEQYF
>-|15|TRBV28|TRBD1|TRBJ1-5
TGTGCCAGCAGTTTAGCAGGGGGCTCCAATCAGCCCCAGCAGTTT
CASSLAGGSNQPQQF
>many|13|TRBV6-1|-|TRBJ2-7
TGTGCCAGCAGTCCTAGCGCCCGGACTGAGCAGTACTTC
CASSPSARTEQYF